This is a list of T cell receptor beta chains from one sample in a study of memory CD4+ T cells and cytomegalovirus serostatus. The data were produced by immunoSEQ multiplex PCR, yet TCRdb's version contains in-frame clones alone and is incomplete. The sample lists about 46,000 clones; around four fifths were seen once. Sequences were obtained from memory CD4+ T cells from blood. The receptors come from an adult in good health and CMV-seronegative. CDR3s include the opening cysteine and the closing phenylalanine or tryptophan. D genes are given only for firm matches. The size of a clone is reported for some rows only, either as once, few or many, or as a class for expanded clones.

v_gene,j_gene,abundance,d_gene,CDR3nt,CDR3aa
TRBV7-2,TRBJ2-3,.,.,TGTGCCAGCAGCTTCAGGCGTGCAGATACGCAGTATTTT,CASSFRRADTQYF
TRBV30,TRBJ2-2,.,.,TGTGCCTGGAGTGTACGTGGCACCGGGGAGCTGTTTTTT,CAWSVRGTGELFF
TRBV27,TRBJ1-1,.,.,TGTGCCAGCAGTCTTGGGCCAGAGGCTTTCTTT,CASSLGPEAFF
TRBV5-6,TRBJ2-7,.,.,TGTGCCAGCAGCCGTCGCTGGACAGCCCCCTCCTACGAGCAGTACTTC,CASSRRWTAPSYEQYF
TRBV4-2,TRBJ1-1,few,.,TGTGCCAGCAGCCGGGGGGACACTGAAGCTTTCTTT,CASSRGDTEAFF
TRBV30,TRBJ1-2,.,.,TGTGCCTCGGTTAACTATGGCTACACCTTC,CASVNYGYTF
TRBV7-2,TRBJ2-7,.,.,TGTGCCAGCTCCTTGGCAGGCCCTCGTGAGCAGTACTTC,CASSLAGPREQYF
TRBV29-1,TRBJ2-3,.,.,TGCAGCGTTGTAGGACAGTACACAGATACGCAGTATTTT,CSVVGQYTDTQYF
TRBV6-1,TRBJ1-1,.,.,TGTGCCAGCAGTTACCTCACTGAAGCTTTCTTT,CASSYLTEAFF
TRBV29-1,TRBJ2-3,.,.,TGCAGCTTACGGGGAGGGACAACCTCAGATACGCAGTATTTT,CSLRGGTTSDTQYF
TRBV16,TRBJ2-7,once,.,TGTGCCAGCAGCCTCTCCCAGGGGGGAGGGGAGCAGTACTTC,CASSLSQGGGEQYF
TRBV7-2,TRBJ2-5,.,TRBD2,TGTGCCAGCAGCCCCCAGGCTAGCGGGGGCCACCTTCAAGAGACCCAGTACTTC,CASSPQASGGHLQETQYF
TRBV5-5,TRBJ1-2,.,.,TGTGCCAGCAGCCCCGACAGGTTCTATGGCTACACCTTC,CASSPDRFYGYTF
TRBV7-2,TRBJ2-7,.,.,TGTGCCAGCAGCCCAGAGTTATATTCTGCCTACGAGCAGTACTTC,CASSPELYSAYEQYF
TRBV15,TRBJ1-3,.,.,TGTGCCACCAGCCAGGCTCGTGTCTCTGGAAACACCATATATTTT,CATSQARVSGNTIYF
TRBV18,TRBJ2-1,.,TRBD2,TGTGCCAGCTCCCCGTCGGGGGGGGTGTCTCGTCACAATGAGCAGTTCTTC,CASSPSGGVSRHNEQFF
TRBV27,TRBJ2-7,.,.,TGTGCCAGCAGTATGATTGGACAGACCGAGCAGTACTTC,CASSMIGQTEQYF
TRBV29-1,TRBJ1-1,.,.,TGCAGCGTGGCACCAGGCACTGAAGCTTTCTTT,CSVAPGTEAFF
TRBV19,TRBJ1-3,few,.,TGTGCCAGTAGTCGATCATACAGCGGGGGAAACACCATATATTTT,CASSRSYSGGNTIYF
TRBV6-1,TRBJ2-3,.,TRBD1,TGTGCCAGCAGCGCTTACAGGGGGGATACGCAGTATTTT,CASSAYRGDTQYF
TRBV27,TRBJ2-7,.,TRBD1,TGTGCCAGCAGTTTCTCCGGGACAGGGGTGTACGAGCAGTACTTC,CASSFSGTGVYEQYF
TRBV7-3,TRBJ2-2,medium-sized,.,TGTGCCAGCAGCTTAGCCCAGAAACTCACCGGGGAGCTGTTTTTT,CASSLAQKLTGELFF
TRBV5-1,TRBJ1-1,once,.,TGTGCCAGCAGCCCGGACGGAGAAGGCACTGAAGCTTTCTTT,CASSPDGEGTEAFF